The subject of this entry is one T cell receptor beta chain. The CDR3 covers 13 residues. Germline CDR1 reads MNHEY; CDR2 reads SVGEGT. V lost 4 bases and J lost 8, with 12 bases in between. The sample originates from a study of blood T cell repertoires in COVID-19. The table came from immunoSEQ multiplex PCR; TCRdb's copy has only in-frame clones and leaves some out. This table holds a few hundred thousand clones, around 83% found once. The sample was PBMCs or T cells enriched from blood (not recorded which). The TCR originated in a woman aged 50 to 60 who had been exposed to COVID-19. V is TRBV6-2 or TRBV6-3 and J is TRBJ2-1; no clear D. CDR3 sequence: CASSLSRRDEQFF. CDR3 DNA sequence: TGTGCCAGCAGTTTGTCTCGTCGGGATGAGCAGTTCTTC.